The source of this TCR beta chain is a study of CD8 T cells in Susac syndrome. The CDR3 is 12 residues long. Deletions cut 3 bases from V and 10 bases from J, with 11 bases between. CDR1 is SGDLS, CDR2 YYNGEE, per germline. Random hexamers were used to reverse transcribe the RNA input (about 0.45 to 1 ug). An immunoSEQ multiplex PCR generated amplified TCR beta CDR3 products spanning 54 Vbeta and 13 Jbeta. Each CDR3 protein gets one entry after TCRdb re-called the immunoSEQ multiplex PCR reads with MiXCR. The table shows about 110,000 distinct CDR3 sequences, with roughly 96% occurring only once. The sequencing sample was made of CD4+ T cells from PBMCs. The gene calls are TRBV9 and TRBJ2-1; no definite D call. The TCR comes from a human donor in good health. CDR3 nucleotides: TGTGCCAGCAGCGCCCAGACCACCGAGCAGTTCTTC. Translating gives CASSAQTTEQFF.